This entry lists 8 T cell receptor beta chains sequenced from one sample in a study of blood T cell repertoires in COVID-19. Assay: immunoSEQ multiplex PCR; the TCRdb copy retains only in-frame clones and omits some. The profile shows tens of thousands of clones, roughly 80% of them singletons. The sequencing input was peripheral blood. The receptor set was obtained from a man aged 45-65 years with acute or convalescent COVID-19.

This CDR3 reads CASRYRGSPLHF. In nucleotides, the CDR3 is TGCGCCAGCAGGTACAGGGGTTCACCCCTCCACTTT. The chain employs TRBV10-2 and TRBJ1-6; 7 bases map to TRBD1. This CDR3 comprises 12 residues. CDR1 is WSHSY and CDR2 is SAAADI in the germline V gene. V trimming: 6 bases; J trimming: 9 bases; junction bases outside the gene matches: 2.

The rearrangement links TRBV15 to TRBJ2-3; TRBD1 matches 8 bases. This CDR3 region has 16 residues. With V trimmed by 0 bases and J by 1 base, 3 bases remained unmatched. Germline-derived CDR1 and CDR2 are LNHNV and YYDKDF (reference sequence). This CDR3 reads CATSREVTGGTDTQYF. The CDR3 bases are TGTGCCACCAGCAGAGAGGTGACAGGGGGCACAGATACGCAGTATTTT.

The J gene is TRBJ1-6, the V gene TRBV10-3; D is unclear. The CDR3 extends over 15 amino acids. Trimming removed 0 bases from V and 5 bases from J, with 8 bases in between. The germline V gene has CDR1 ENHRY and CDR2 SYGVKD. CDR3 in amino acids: CAISESNSHNSPLHF. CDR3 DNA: TGTGCCATCAGTGAGTCGAACAGCCATAATTCACCCCTCCACTTT.

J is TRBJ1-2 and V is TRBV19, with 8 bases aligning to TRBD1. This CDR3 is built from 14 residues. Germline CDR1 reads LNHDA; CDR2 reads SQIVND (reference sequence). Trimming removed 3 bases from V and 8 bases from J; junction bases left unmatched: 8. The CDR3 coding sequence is TGTGCCAGTAGTATGACAGGGGAGGTAGGGGGCTACACCTTC. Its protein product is CASSMTGEVGGYTF.

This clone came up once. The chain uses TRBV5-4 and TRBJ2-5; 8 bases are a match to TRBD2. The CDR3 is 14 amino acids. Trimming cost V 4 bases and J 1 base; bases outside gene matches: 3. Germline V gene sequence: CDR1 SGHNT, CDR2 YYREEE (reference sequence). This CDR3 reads CASSPGLAQETQYF. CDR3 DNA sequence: TGTGCCAGCAGCCCCGGACTAGCCCAAGAGACCCAGTACTTC.

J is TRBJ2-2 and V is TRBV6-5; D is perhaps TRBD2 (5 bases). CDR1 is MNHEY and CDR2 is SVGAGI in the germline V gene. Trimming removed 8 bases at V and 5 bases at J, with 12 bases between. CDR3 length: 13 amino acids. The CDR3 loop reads CASAPSRTGELFF. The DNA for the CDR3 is TGTGCCAGCGCCCCTAGCCGAACCGGGGAGCTGTTTTTT.

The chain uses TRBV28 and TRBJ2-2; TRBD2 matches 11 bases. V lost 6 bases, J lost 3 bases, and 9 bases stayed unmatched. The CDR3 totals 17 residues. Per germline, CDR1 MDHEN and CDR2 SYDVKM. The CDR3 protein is CASRGIGTSGYTGELFF. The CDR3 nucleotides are TGTGCCAGCAGGGGGATTGGGACTAGCGGATACACCGGGGAGCTGTTTTTT. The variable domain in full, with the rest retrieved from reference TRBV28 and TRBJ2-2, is DVKVTQSSRYLVKRTGEKVFLECVQDMDHENMFWYRQDPGLGLRLIYFSYDVKMKEKGDIPEGYSVSREKKERFSLILESASTNQTSMYLCASRGIGTSGYTGELFFGEGSRLTVL.

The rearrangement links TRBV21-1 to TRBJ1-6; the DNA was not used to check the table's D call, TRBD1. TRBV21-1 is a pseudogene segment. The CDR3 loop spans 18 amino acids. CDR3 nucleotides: TGTGCCAGCAGCAAAGAAGAGTCGGACAGAGTCTATAATTCACCCCTCCACTTT. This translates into CASSKEESDRVYNSPLHF.